Each of the 14 T cell receptor beta chains below was sequenced from the same sample in a study of T cells in Graves' hyperthyroidism and ophthalmopathy. Amplification targeted TCR beta CDR3 regions from RNA transcripts. RT-PCR in the first round (using the HTBI primer set) targeted the TCR CDR3. MiXCR was run by TCRdb on the multiplex PCR reads, yielding one entry per CDR3 protein. The data hold about 360,000 distinct CDR3 sequences, with over 10% observed a single time. Sequencing was carried out using blood. The receptors were sampled from a woman in her late teens or twenties with Graves' hyperthyroidism.

The sample holds many counts of this clonotype. The genes are TRBV3-1 and TRBJ1-1; no definite D call. The germline CDR1 and CDR2 sequences are LGHDT and YNNKEL (reference sequence). V was shortened by 1 base and J by 2 bases, with 11 bases between the two germline ends. This CDR3 has 15 residues. The CDR3 spells CASSQVGGHNTEAFF. In DNA, the CDR3 is TGTGCCAGCAGCCAAGTGGGTGGTCACAACACTGAAGCTTTCTTT.

This clonotype was picked up many times. The genes are TRBV27 and TRBJ2-7, with TRBD2 identical over 8 bases. Unmatched junction bases numbered 8, after V lost 5 bases and J lost 2 bases. This CDR3 contains 15 residues. Germline loops: CDR1 MNHEY, CDR2 SMNVEV (reference sequence). The CDR3 DNA follows: TGTGCCAGCAGTCAATATAGCGGGGCGGCCTACGAGCAGTACTTC. The encoded protein is CASSQYSGAAYEQYF.

This clonotype appeared once. The gene calls are TRBV6-5 and TRBJ1-1, with TRBD1 matching over 7 bases. V was pared by 2 bases and J by 5 bases, with 14 bases of the junction left unmatched. CDR1 is MNHEY, CDR2 SVGAGI, per germline. CDR3 length: 17 residues. DNA of the CDR3: TGTGCCAGCAGTTACACGACAGGGCCCCGGGCCAAGACTGAAGCTTTCTTT. It yields the protein CASSYTTGPRAKTEAFF.

This clonotype was seen at least ten times. This rearrangement joins TRBV3-1 to TRBJ2-5; D gene uncertain. Between the trimmed V and J ends, which lost 1 base and 2 bases, there was a span of 5 bases. The CDR3 consists of 13 residues. Germline CDR1 LGHDT, CDR2 YNNKEL (reference sequence). CDR3 region: CASSQVTQETQYF. CDR3 DNA sequence: TGTGCCAGCAGCCAAGTGACTCAAGAGACCCAGTACTTC.

This clonotype was counted ten times or more. The chain joins TRBV7-2 to TRBJ1-1; 9 positions agree with TRBD1. Germline V CDR1 and CDR2: SGHTA, FQGNSA. CDR3 length equals 18 residues. With V trimmed by 2 bases and J by 0 bases, 10 bases remained unmatched. This CDR3 reads CASSLRTGVGGMNTEAFF. CDR3 nucleotide sequence: TGTGCCAGCAGCTTACGGACAGGGGTCGGGGGAATGAACACTGAAGCTTTCTTT.

This clonotype has only a few counts. The V gene is TRBV19, the J gene TRBJ2-7, with 7 positions matching TRBD1. The ends lost 2 bases at V and 4 bases at J; junction bases unmatched: 5. Germline V gene sequence: CDR1 LNHDA, CDR2 SQIVND (reference sequence). The CDR3 sequence is 14 residues long. The CDR3 spells CASSIRQGSYEQYF. In nucleotides, the CDR3 is TGTGCCAGTAGTATAAGACAGGGATCTTACGAGCAGTACTTC.

This clonotype was seen many times. The chain employs TRBV18 and TRBJ2-1, with TRBD1 identical over 9 bases. V lost 4 bases, J lost 6 bases, and 7 bases stayed unmatched. This CDR3 spans 15 amino acids. CDR1 and CDR2 (germline): KGHSH, LQKENI. The CDR3 DNA is TGTGCCAGCTCACTAAGACAGGGGGAGTTCAATGAGCAGTTCTTC. This translates into CASSLRQGEFNEQFF.

On this clonotype itself: At one end the junction does not follow the germline gene, possibly because of a read error. The V and J genes are TRBV2 and TRBJ2-7; no clear D gene. CDR1 is SNHLY, CDR2 FYNNEI, per germline. The CDR3 spans 11 residues. CDR3 in DNA: TGTGCCAGCAGTGAAAACCGCGAGCGGTACTTC. Its translation is CASSENRERYF.

This clonotype was seen many times. The chain combines TRBV28 with TRBJ2-7; 8 bases are a match to TRBD1. The CDR3 runs to 15 residues. The junction had 14 bases not matched to a gene; V was cut back by 6 bases and J by 7 bases. Per the germline V gene, CDR1 is MDHEN and CDR2 is SYDVKM. The CDR3 region is CASSFRFRGRGEQYF. CDR3 DNA: TGTGCCAGCAGCTTCAGATTCAGGGGGCGCGGGGAGCAGTACTTC. The whole variable domain, remainder taken from reference TRBV28 and TRBJ2-7, is DVKVTQSSRYLVKRTGEKVFLECVQDMDHENMFWYRQDPGLGLRLIYFSYDVKMKEKGDIPEGYSVSREKKERFSLILESASTNQTSMYLCASSFRFRGRGEQYFGPGTRLTVT.

The sample holds many counts of this clonotype. The chain employs TRBV5-1 and TRBJ1-2; TRBD1 matches 11 bases. The CDR3 runs to 14 residues. Looked up from germline, CDR1 is SGHRS and CDR2 is YFSETQ. V was pared by 4 bases and J by 8 bases, with 7 bases of the junction left unmatched. The CDR3 region is CASSAGQGARGYTF. CDR3 coding DNA: TGCGCCAGCAGCGCCGGACAGGGGGCGCGAGGCTACACCTTC.

The rearrangement uses TRBV14 and TRBJ2-7; possible D gene TRBD1, 5 bases. CDR3 length: 16 residues. The V and J ends lost 0 bases and 0 bases respectively, with 12 bases between them. CDR1 and CDR2 from the germline V gene are SGHDN and FVKESK. The CDR3 region has the DNA TGTGCCAGCAGCCAAGATAAGGACAAGCCCTCCTACGAGCAGTACTTC. Encoded protein: CASSQDKDKPSYEQYF.

The chain uses TRBV5-6 and TRBJ2-5; 8 nucleotides align to TRBD2. CDR3 length equals 13 residues. With 2 bases clipped from V and 5 bases from J, the junction kept 2 bases outside the gene matches. Per germline, CDR1 SGHDT and CDR2 YYEEEE. CDR3 DNA: TGTGCCAGCAGCTTCACTAGCGGTGAGACCCAGTACTTC. Encoded protein: CASSFTSGETQYF. The full variable domain, its missing parts supplied by reference TRBV5-6 and TRBJ2-5, is DAGVTQSPTHLIKTRGQQVTLRCSPKSGHDTVSWYQQALGQGPQFIFQYYEEEERQRGNFPDRFSGHQFPNYSSELNVNALLLGDSALYLCASSFTSGETQYFGPGTRLLVL.

This clonotype was detected many times. The CDR3 DNA reads TGTGCCAGCAGCGCAAGGGTGAGGGGAGGAGAAAAACTGTTTTTT. Translating it yields CASSARVRGGEKLFF. J is TRBJ1-4 and V is TRBV7-2, with D tentatively TRBD1 (5 bases). Germline V lookup: CDR1 SGHTA, CDR2 FQGNSA. The CDR3 totals 15 residues. Trimming took off 5 bases at V and 8 bases at J, with 18 bases between the two ends.

This clonotype was observed a handful of times. The V and J genes are TRBV4-3 and TRBJ1-2, with D unresolved. V lost 0 bases and J 6 bases, leaving 23 bases between the germline ends. The CDR3 has 18 residues. The germline V gene encodes CDR1 LGHNA and CDR2 YSLEER. This CDR3 reads CASSQDTFRGVYQDGYTF. The CDR3 coding sequence is TGCGCCAGCAGCCAAGATACTTTCCGCGGCGTTTACCAAGATGGCTACACCTTC.